Described below is a single T cell receptor beta chain sequence and its context. The thymus tissue came from resections taken during corrective heart surgery. The CDR3 has 12 residues. The V gene's germline CDR1 is MRHNA and CDR2 SNTAGT. The V gene lost 5 bases and the J gene lost 6 bases, with 10 bases spanning the gap. The entry originates in a study of human thymus T cells. Sequenced by immunoSEQ multiplex PCR; TCRdb stores in-frame clones only, minus some. The profile shows roughly 120,000 clones, around 94% of them singletons. The gene calls are TRBV6-4 and TRBJ1-1; unclear D gene. Material: thymus tissue. This receptor was taken from a boy under three years old with a congenital heart defect but otherwise immunologically healthy. The CDR3 here is CASSPREAEAFF. The DNA of the CDR3 is TGTGCCAGCAGTCCCCGGGAGGCTGAAGCTTTCTTT.